This TCR beta chain originates from a study of T cells in Graves' hyperthyroidism and ophthalmopathy. RNA transcripts gave rise to amplified TCR beta CDR3 regions. Initially, a first-round RT-PCR of the TCR CDR3 employed the HTBI primer set. TCRdb reprocessed the multiplex PCR reads via MiXCR and lists one record per CDR3 protein. The repertoire holds about 710,000 distinct CDR3 sequences, with roughly 15% as singletons. Trimming took 4 bases from V and 6 from J, leaving 12 bases between them. CDR3 length: 13 residues. Germline V lookup: CDR1 SGDLS, CDR2 YYNGEE. PBMCs were sourced from roughly 9.7 ml fresh peripheral blood.

The chain has TRBV9 and TRBJ2-3; D remains unclear. The specimen was blood. The sequence was obtained from a man in his late teens or twenties with Graves' hyperthyroidism. The CDR3 protein is CASSPTPRDTQYF. CDR3 sequence (DNA): TGTGCCAGCAGCCCCACCCCCCGGGATACGCAGTATTTT.